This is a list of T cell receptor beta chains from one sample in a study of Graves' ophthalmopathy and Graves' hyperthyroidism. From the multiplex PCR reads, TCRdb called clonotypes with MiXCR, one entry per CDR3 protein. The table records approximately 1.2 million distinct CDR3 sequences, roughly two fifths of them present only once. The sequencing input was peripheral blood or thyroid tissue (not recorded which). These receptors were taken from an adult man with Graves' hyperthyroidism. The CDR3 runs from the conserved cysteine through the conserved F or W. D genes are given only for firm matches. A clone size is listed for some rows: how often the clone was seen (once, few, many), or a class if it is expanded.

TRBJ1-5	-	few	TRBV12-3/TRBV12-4	CASSLAPTNQPQHF	TGTGCCAGCAGTTTAGCGCCAACTAATCAGCCCCAGCATTTT
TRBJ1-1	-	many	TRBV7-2	CASSLVTGSGTEAFF	TGTGCCAGCAGCTTGGTAACAGGGTCTGGCACTGAAGCTTTCTTT
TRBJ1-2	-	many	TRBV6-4	CASSDGPGRYETNYGYTF	TGTGCCAGCAGTGACGGCCCAGGGCGTTACGAGACTAACTATGGCTACACCTTC
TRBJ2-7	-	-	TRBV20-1	CSASLSSGNTYEQYF	TGCAGTGCTAGTCTGAGCTCTGGAAACACCTACGAGCAGTACTTC
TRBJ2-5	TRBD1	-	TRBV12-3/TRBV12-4	CASSFGTGEIETQYF	TGTGCCAGCAGTTTCGGGACAGGGGAAATAGAGACCCAGTACTTC
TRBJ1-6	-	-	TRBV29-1	CSVRPGTSGSSPLHF	TGCAGCGTGAGGCCCGGGACTAGCGGGAGTTCACCCCTCCACTTT
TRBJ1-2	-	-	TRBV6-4	CASSQANAPGPEIRYTF	TGTGCCAGCAGCCAAGCGAACGCTCCGGGACCCGAGATTCGCTACACCTTC
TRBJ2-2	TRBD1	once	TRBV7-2	CASSSLVGTGVILRELFF	TGTGCCAGCAGCTCGCTTGTCGGGACAGGGGTGATTCTACGGGAGCTGTTTTTT
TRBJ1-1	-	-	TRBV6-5	CASSSGDTHTEAFF	TGTGCCAGCAGTTCCGGGGACACCCACACTGAAGCTTTCTTT
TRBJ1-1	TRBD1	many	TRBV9	CASSLGQGYGATEAFF	TGTGCCAGCAGCCTCGGACAGGGGTACGGGGCCACTGAAGCTTTCTTT
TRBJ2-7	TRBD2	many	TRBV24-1	CATSDSGTSPYEQYF	TGTGCCACCAGTGACTCCGGGACTAGCCCCTACGAGCAGTACTTC
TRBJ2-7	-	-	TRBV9	CASSVGGMGQGSYEQYF	TGTGCCAGCAGCGTAGGCGGTATGGGGCAGGGTTCCTACGAGCAGTACTTC
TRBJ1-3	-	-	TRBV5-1	CATKTGPSGNTIYF	TGCGCCACCAAGACCGGGCCCTCTGGAAACACCATATATTTT
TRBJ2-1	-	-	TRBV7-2	CASSFGGISYNEQFF	TGTGCCAGCAGCTTCGGGGGAATCTCCTACAATGAGCAGTTCTTC
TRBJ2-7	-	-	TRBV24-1	CATSEYIAYEQYF	TGTGCCACCAGTGAATACATTGCCTACGAGCAGTACTTC
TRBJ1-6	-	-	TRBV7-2	CASSPPGIRYYSPLHF	TGTGCCAGCAGCCCTCCGGGGATACGATACTATTCACCCCTCCACTTT
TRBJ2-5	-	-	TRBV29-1	CGYRDTSRSETQYF	TGCGGCTACCGGGACACCTCACGTAGTGAGACCCAGTACTTC
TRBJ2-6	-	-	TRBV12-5	CASGLQGRNGANVLTF	TGTGCTAGTGGGTTGCAGGGGAGGAATGGGGCCAACGTCCTGACTTTC
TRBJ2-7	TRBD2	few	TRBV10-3	CASSYGGRGGRGYEQYF	TGTGCCAGCAGTTACGGGGGGCGGGGGGGCCGAGGGTACGAGCAGTACTTC
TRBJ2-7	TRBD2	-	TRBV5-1	CASSLRASGNYEQYF	TGCGCCAGCAGCTTGAGGGCTAGCGGGAACTACGAGCAGTACTTC
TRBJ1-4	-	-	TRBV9	CASSARLHRNEKLFF	TGTGCCAGCAGCGCCAGATTACATCGAAATGAAAAACTGTTTTTT
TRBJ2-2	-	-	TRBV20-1	CSARDGYTGELFF	TGCAGTGCTAGAGACGGTTACACCGGGGAGCTGTTTTTT
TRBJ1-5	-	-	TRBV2	CARTGGKPQHF	TGTGCCAGGACAGGTGGGAAGCCCCAGCATTTT
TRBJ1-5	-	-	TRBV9	CASSQVPPGPPYSNQPQHF	TGTGCCAGCAGCCAAGTACCTCCGGGACCTCCTTACAGCAATCAGCCCCAGCATTTT
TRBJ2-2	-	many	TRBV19	CASSIYRGTGELFF	TGTGCCAGTAGTATCTACAGAGGGACCGGGGAGCTGTTTTTT
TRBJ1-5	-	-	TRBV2	CASSVAGETRGYNQPQHF	TGTGCCAGCAGCGTAGCGGGAGAAACCCGGGGCTACAATCAGCCCCAGCATTTT
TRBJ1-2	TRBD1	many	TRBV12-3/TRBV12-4	CATQWSTGGGGYTF	TGTGCCACCCAGTGGTCCACAGGGGGTGGTGGCTACACCTTC
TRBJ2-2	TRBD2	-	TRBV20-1	CSARREGVTGELFF	TGCAGTGCTAGAAGGGAGGGTGTCACCGGGGAGCTGTTTTTT
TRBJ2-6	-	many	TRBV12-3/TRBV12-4	CASSNRESGANVLTF	TGTGCCAGCTCCAATCGGGAGTCTGGGGCCAACGTCCTGACTTTC
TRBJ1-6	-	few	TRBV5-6	CASSDGMGNSPLHF	TGTGCCAGCAGCGACGGGATGGGAAATTCACCCCTCCACTTT
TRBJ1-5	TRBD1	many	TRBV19	CASTNRGLGSNQPQHF	TGTGCCAGTACTAACAGGGGGCTCGGGAGCAATCAGCCCCAGCATTTT
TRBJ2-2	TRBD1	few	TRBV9	CASSVQGADYGTGELFF	TGTGCCAGCAGCGTACAGGGGGCTGATTATGGCACCGGGGAGCTGTTTTTT
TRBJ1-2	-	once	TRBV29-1	CSLSGSNYGYTF	TGCAGCTTGTCGGGTTCTAACTATGGCTACACCTTC